This T cell receptor (beta chain) was observed in a study of shared clonotypes between healthy human individuals. This clone has a single count. Naive CD8 isolation took CD45RO-negative cells positively selected for CCR7 and excluded terminally differentiated effector memory CD45RA+ cells. The assay was run at deep level. The data were produced by immunoSEQ multiplex PCR, yet TCRdb's version contains in-frame clones alone and is incomplete. Among millions of clones listed, about 94% were seen once. The CDR3 loop spans 16 amino acids. Germline V gene lookup returns CDR1 SGHRS and CDR2 YFSETQ. Trimming cost V 4 bases and J 4 bases; bases outside gene matches: 7.

Input material: naive CD8+ T cells sorted from blood. This clonotype was obtained from a man between 18 and 29 years old in good health. The chain is built from TRBV5-1 and TRBJ1-6, with TRBD1 identical over 8 bases. The CDR3 nucleotides are TGCGCCAGCAGCGGGGGGACAGGCCTATATAATTCACCCCTCCACTTT. This gives the protein CASSGGTGLYNSPLHF.